The rows below give T cell receptor beta chains drawn from one sample of a study of OX40 agonist ivuxolimab in advanced cancers. TCRdb's copy holds only in-frame clones and misses some; the assay was immunoSEQ multiplex PCR. The sample includes more than 75,000 clones, around 80% of them seen just once. The material sequenced was CD4+ or CD8+ T cells sorted from blood, taken in a trial of the OX40 agonist ivuxolimab. The receptors derive from an adult with an advanced solid tumor such as melanoma, head and neck, liver or kidney cancer. CDR3s include the opening cysteine and the closing phenylalanine or tryptophan. The D gene is left open where the match is weak. Part of the rows lack a size; the others show once, few, many or a class for expanded clones.

D: -
J: TRBJ1-4
size: few
V: TRBV13
CDR3: CASSETGLLANEKLFF
DNA: TGTGCCAGCAGCGAAACAGGGCTTTTGGCTAATGAAAAACTGTTTTTT

D: TRBD1
J: TRBJ1-2
size: -
V: TRBV7-9
CDR3: CASSFLQGATYGYTF
DNA: TGTGCCAGCAGCTTCCTACAGGGGGCTACCTATGGCTACACCTTC

D: -
J: TRBJ2-1
size: -
V: TRBV29-1
CDR3: CSVYGGSYNEQFF
DNA: TGCAGCGTATATGGGGGGTCCTACAATGAGCAGTTCTTC

D: -
J: TRBJ1-3
size: -
V: TRBV7-9
CDR3: CASSLRELSNTIYF
DNA: TGTGCCAGCAGCTTACGAGAACTAAGCAACACCATATATTTT

D: TRBD2
J: TRBJ2-2
size: -
V: TRBV4-2
CDR3: CASSQDSSGGPWRLFF
DNA: TGTGCCAGCAGCCAAGATAGTAGCGGGGGGCCCTGGAGGCTGTTTTTT

D: TRBD1
J: TRBJ2-3
size: -
V: TRBV5-1
CDR3: CASSLTGNLFTDTQYF
DNA: TGCGCCAGCAGCCTGACAGGGAACCTGTTCACAGATACGCAGTATTTT

D: TRBD1
J: TRBJ1-5
size: -
V: TRBV4-2
CDR3: CASSQTGGGNQPQHF
DNA: TGTGCCAGCAGCCAAACAGGGGGTGGCAATCAGCCCCAGCATTTT

D: -
J: TRBJ1-5
size: many
V: TRBV7-9
CDR3: CASSLGGYSNQPQHF
DNA: TGTGCCAGCAGCTTAGGAGGGTATAGCAATCAGCCCCAGCATTTT

D: -
J: TRBJ2-5
size: -
V: TRBV15
CDR3: CATSRARLRKETQYF
DNA: TGTGCCACCAGCAGAGCCCGACTCCGTAAAGAGACCCAGTACTTC

D: -
J: TRBJ2-1
size: -
V: TRBV19
CDR3: CASSIPRGSRHNEQFF
DNA: TGTGCCAGTAGTATCCCCCGAGGCTCCCGTCACAATGAGCAGTTCTTC

D: TRBD1
J: TRBJ1-1
size: -
V: TRBV6-5
CDR3: CASRNDRGRVEAFF
DNA: TGTGCCAGCAGGAACGACAGGGGTCGGGTTGAAGCTTTCTTT

D: -
J: TRBJ1-1
size: -
V: TRBV19
CDR3: CASSVRSWGTEAFF
DNA: TGTGCCAGTAGTGTTAGGTCCTGGGGGACTGAAGCTTTCTTT

D: TRBD1
J: TRBJ2-5
size: -
V: TRBV5-6
CDR3: CASSLRTGETQYF
DNA: TGTGCCAGCAGCTTGCGGACAGGGGAGACCCAGTACTTC

D: TRBD1
J: TRBJ1-3
size: -
V: TRBV27
CDR3: CASSRGGQGNTIYF
DNA: TGTGCCAGCAGTCGGGGGGGACAGGGAAACACCATATATTTT

D: TRBD1
J: TRBJ2-5
size: -
V: TRBV2
CDR3: CASSVIRGQRETQYF
DNA: TGTGCCAGCAGTGTAATCAGGGGGCAAAGGGAGACCCAGTACTTC

D: TRBD2
J: TRBJ2-1
size: -
V: TRBV14
CDR3: CASSPSGRWNEQFF
DNA: TGTGCCAGCAGCCCGAGCGGGAGATGGAATGAGCAGTTCTTC

D: -
J: TRBJ1-1
size: -
V: TRBV27
CDR3: CASGGHLSWQAGTEAFF
DNA: TGTGCCAGCGGGGGCCATCTAAGTTGGCAGGCGGGGACTGAAGCTTTCTTT

D: -
J: TRBJ2-2
size: -
V: TRBV19
CDR3: CASSALGTGELFF
DNA: TGTGCCAGTAGTGCCCTCGGGACCGGGGAGCTGTTTTTT

D: TRBD2
J: TRBJ2-5
size: -
V: TRBV7-7
CDR3: CASSRSGSTETQYF
DNA: TGTGCCAGCAGCCGTAGCGGGAGTACAGAGACCCAGTACTTC

D: -
J: TRBJ2-2
size: -
V: TRBV4-2
CDR3: CASSQEGREVTGELFF
DNA: TGTGCCAGCAGCCAAGAGGGCAGGGAAGTCACCGGGGAGCTGTTTTTT

D: TRBD2
J: TRBJ2-1
size: -
V: TRBV19
CDR3: CASKGKGLAGVSRNEQFF
DNA: TGTGCCAGTAAGGGCAAGGGACTAGCGGGAGTCTCGCGGAATGAGCAGTTCTTC

D: -
J: TRBJ1-3
size: -
V: TRBV28
CDR3: CASSLTRAFSGNTIYF
DNA: TGTGCCAGCAGTTTAACCAGGGCTTTCTCTGGAAACACCATATATTTT

D: TRBD1
J: TRBJ2-4
size: -
V: TRBV19
CDR3: CASSRDSQRNIQYF
DNA: TGTGCCAGTAGTAGGGACAGCCAACGAAACATTCAGTACTTC

D: -
J: TRBJ1-5
size: -
V: TRBV30
CDR3: CAWSVPRASNQPQHF
DNA: TGTGCCTGGAGTGTACCCCGGGCGAGCAATCAGCCCCAGCATTTT

D: TRBD2
J: TRBJ2-7
size: -
V: TRBV2
CDR3: CASSYREGLVYEQYF
DNA: TGTGCCAGCAGTTATAGGGAGGGCCTTGTCTACGAGCAGTACTTC

D: -
J: TRBJ2-5
size: -
V: TRBV18
CDR3: CASSNLIVQGETQYF
DNA: TGTGCCAGCTCAAATCTGATAGTCCAGGGGGAGACCCAGTACTTC

D: -
J: TRBJ2-7
size: -
V: TRBV29-1
CDR3: CSVDGDGGYEQYF
DNA: TGCAGCGTTGACGGAGACGGAGGCTACGAGCAGTACTTC

D: -
J: TRBJ2-2
size: -
V: TRBV27
CDR3: CASGTGLANTGELFF
DNA: TGTGCCAGTGGAACAGGGCTGGCGAACACCGGGGAGCTGTTTTTT

D: TRBD2
J: TRBJ2-7
size: -
V: TRBV6-1
CDR3: CASSLRRELSYEQYF
DNA: TGTGCCAGCAGTTTAAGGCGGGAGCTATCCTACGAGCAGTACTTC

D: -
J: TRBJ1-6
size: -
V: TRBV6-6
CDR3: CASSPGQTLNSPLHF
DNA: TGTGCCAGCAGCCCCGGTCAGACCCTTAATTCACCCCTCCACTTT

D: -
J: TRBJ2-7
size: -
V: TRBV13
CDR3: CASSFRTVRTTSYEQYF
DNA: TGTGCCAGCAGCTTTCGCACCGTCCGAACAACCTCCTACGAGCAGTACTTC

D: TRBD2
J: TRBJ2-3
size: -
V: TRBV27
CDR3: CASSAGLAGGDTQYF
DNA: TGTGCCAGCAGTGCGGGACTAGCGGGAGGTGATACGCAGTATTTT

D: TRBD1
J: TRBJ2-5
size: -
V: TRBV9
CDR3: CASSAGQGGKETQYF
DNA: TGTGCCAGCAGCGCGGGACAGGGTGGGAAAGAGACCCAGTACTTC

D: -
J: TRBJ2-3
size: -
V: TRBV7-8
CDR3: CASSINRPPDTQYF
DNA: TGTGCCAGCAGCATAAATAGGCCCCCAGATACGCAGTATTTT

D: TRBD2
J: TRBJ2-1
size: -
V: TRBV28
CDR3: CASSQVTSGKINEQFF
DNA: TGTGCCAGCAGCCAAGTGACTAGCGGGAAGATCAATGAGCAGTTCTTC

D: TRBD1
J: TRBJ1-1
size: -
V: TRBV19
CDR3: CARGRQGAEYTEAFF
DNA: TGTGCCAGGGGGAGACAGGGGGCAGAGTACACTGAAGCTTTCTTT

D: -
J: TRBJ2-2
size: once
V: TRBV18
CDR3: CASSPSWQTTGELFF
DNA: TGTGCCAGCTCACCTTCCTGGCAGACGACCGGGGAGCTGTTTTTT

D: -
J: TRBJ2-7
size: -
V: TRBV19
CDR3: CASSISHLGSYEQYF
DNA: TGTGCCAGTAGTATCTCACATCTAGGATCCTACGAGCAGTACTTC

D: -
J: TRBJ2-5
size: -
V: TRBV2
CDR3: CASRSRGSETQYF
DNA: TGTGCCAGCAGATCGAGGGGGTCGGAGACCCAGTACTTC

D: -
J: TRBJ2-1
size: -
V: TRBV10-3
CDR3: CAISEWSVKDNEQFF
DNA: TGTGCCATCAGTGAGTGGTCAGTTAAAGACAATGAGCAGTTCTTC

D: TRBD1
J: TRBJ2-1
size: -
V: TRBV5-1
CDR3: CASSSGQPDNEQFF
DNA: TGCGCCAGCAGCTCGGGACAGCCTGACAATGAGCAGTTCTTC

D: TRBD2
J: TRBJ2-1
size: -
V: TRBV19
CDR3: CASSIPPFGSGRYNEQFF
DNA: TGTGCCAGTAGTATCCCCCCTTTTGGTAGCGGGAGGTACAATGAGCAGTTCTTC

D: -
J: TRBJ2-1
size: -
V: TRBV7-9
CDR3: CASSLYSYNEQFF
DNA: TGTGCCAGCAGCTTATACTCCTACAATGAGCAGTTCTTC

D: -
J: TRBJ2-1
size: -
V: TRBV21-1
CDR3: CASSKKSDRGGLYNEQFF
DNA: TGTGCCAGCAGCAAAAAGAGCGACAGGGGAGGTCTATACAATGAGCAGTTCTTC

D: TRBD1
J: TRBJ2-7
size: -
V: TRBV18
CDR3: CASSLPGQGTYEQYF
DNA: TGTGCCAGCTCACTCCCGGGACAGGGTACCTACGAGCAGTACTTC

D: -
J: TRBJ1-2
size: once
V: TRBV10-3
CDR3: CAIRGSNYGYTF
DNA: TGTGCCATCAGAGGAAGTAACTATGGCTACACCTTC

D: -
J: TRBJ2-5
size: -
V: TRBV5-1
CDR3: CASSLNGETQYF
DNA: TGCGCCAGCAGCTTGAATGGAGAGACCCAGTACTTC

D: -
J: TRBJ2-3
size: -
V: TRBV10-1
CDR3: CASSELGPDTQYF
DNA: TGCGCCAGCAGTGAGCTAGGACCAGATACGCAGTATTTT

D: -
J: TRBJ1-3
size: few
V: TRBV5-1
CDR3: CASSLDGGTGNTIYF
DNA: TGCGCCAGCAGCTTGGATGGGGGAACTGGAAACACCATATATTTT

D: -
J: TRBJ2-5
size: -
V: TRBV6-6
CDR3: CASRSSPPQETQYF
DNA: TGTGCCAGCAGGAGTAGTCCCCCCCAAGAGACCCAGTACTTC

D: -
J: TRBJ2-5
size: few
V: TRBV10-1
CDR3: CASSELGGQETQYF
DNA: TGCGCCAGCAGTGAGTTGGGAGGTCAAGAGACCCAGTACTTC

D: -
J: TRBJ1-3
size: -
V: TRBV14
CDR3: CASSQDRNTIYF
DNA: TGTGCCAGCAGCCAGGATCGAAACACCATATATTTT

D: -
J: TRBJ1-5
size: -
V: TRBV15
CDR3: CATSRDPGGNQPQHF
DNA: TGTGCCACCAGCAGAGATCCGGGCGGCAATCAGCCCCAGCATTTT

D: TRBD2
J: TRBJ2-7
size: once
V: TRBV6-5
CDR3: CASSYVGGTRNEQYF
DNA: TGTGCCAGCAGTTACGTCGGGGGGACCCGCAACGAGCAGTACTTC